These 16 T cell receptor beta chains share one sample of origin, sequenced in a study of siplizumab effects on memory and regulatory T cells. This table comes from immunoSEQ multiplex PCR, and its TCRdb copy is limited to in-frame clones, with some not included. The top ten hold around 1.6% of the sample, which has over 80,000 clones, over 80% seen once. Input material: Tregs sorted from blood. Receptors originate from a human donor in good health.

CDR3 bases: TGTGCCAGCAGCTTAGAGATTTGGGAGACCCAGTACTTC. It encodes CASSLEIWETQYF. V gene TRBV7-2 combines with J gene TRBJ2-5, with D unresolved. V lost 1 base and J lost 5, with 8 bases in between. The CDR3 is made up of 13 amino acids. The germline CDR1 and CDR2 sequences are SGHTA and FQGNSA.

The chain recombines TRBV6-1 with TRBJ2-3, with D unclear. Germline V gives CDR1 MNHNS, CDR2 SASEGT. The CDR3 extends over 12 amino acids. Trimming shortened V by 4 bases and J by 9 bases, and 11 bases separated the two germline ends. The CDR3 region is CASSVLQDTQYF. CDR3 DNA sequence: TGTGCCAGCAGTGTCTTGCAGGACACGCAGTATTTT.

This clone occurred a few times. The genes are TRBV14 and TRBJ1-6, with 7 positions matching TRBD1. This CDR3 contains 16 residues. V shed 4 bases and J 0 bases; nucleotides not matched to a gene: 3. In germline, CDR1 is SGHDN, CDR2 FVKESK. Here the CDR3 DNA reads TGTGCCAGCAGCCCTGGGACAGCCTCCTATAATTCACCCCTCCACTTT. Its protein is CASSPGTASYNSPLHF.

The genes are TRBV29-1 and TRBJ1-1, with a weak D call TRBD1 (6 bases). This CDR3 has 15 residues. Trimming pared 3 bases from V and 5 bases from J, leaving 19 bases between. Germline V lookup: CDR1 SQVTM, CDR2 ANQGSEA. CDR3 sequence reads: CSVDGRGWGGTEAFF. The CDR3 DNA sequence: TGCAGCGTTGATGGAAGGGGGTGGGGGGGAACTGAAGCTTTCTTT.

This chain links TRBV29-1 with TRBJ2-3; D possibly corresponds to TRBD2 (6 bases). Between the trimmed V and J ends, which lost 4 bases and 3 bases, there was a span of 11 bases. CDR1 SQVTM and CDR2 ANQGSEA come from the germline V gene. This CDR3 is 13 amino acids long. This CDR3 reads CSVVKAGTDTQYF. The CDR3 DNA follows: TGCAGCGTTGTAAAGGCGGGGACAGATACGCAGTATTTT.

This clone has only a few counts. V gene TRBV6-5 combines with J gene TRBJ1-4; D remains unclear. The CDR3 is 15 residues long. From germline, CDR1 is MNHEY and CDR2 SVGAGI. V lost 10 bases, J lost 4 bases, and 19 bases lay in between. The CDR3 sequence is CATRPSTPVNEKLFF. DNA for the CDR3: TGTGCCACCAGACCCTCCACCCCGGTTAATGAAAAACTGTTTTTT.

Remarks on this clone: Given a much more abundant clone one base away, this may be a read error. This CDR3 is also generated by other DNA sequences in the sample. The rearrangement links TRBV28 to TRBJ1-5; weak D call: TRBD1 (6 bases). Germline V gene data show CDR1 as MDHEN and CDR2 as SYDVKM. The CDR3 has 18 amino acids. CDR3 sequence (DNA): TGCGCCAGCAGTTTCCCCTCGGACAGCGTCCTTAGCAATCAGCCCCAGCATTTT. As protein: CASSFPSDSVLSNQPQHF. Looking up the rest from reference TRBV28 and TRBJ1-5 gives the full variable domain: DVKVTQSSRYLVKRTGEKVFLECVQDMDHENMFWYRQDPGLGLRLIYFSYDVKMKEKGDIPEGYSVSREKKERFSLILESASTNQTSMYLCASSFPSDSVLSNQPQHFGDGTRLSIL.

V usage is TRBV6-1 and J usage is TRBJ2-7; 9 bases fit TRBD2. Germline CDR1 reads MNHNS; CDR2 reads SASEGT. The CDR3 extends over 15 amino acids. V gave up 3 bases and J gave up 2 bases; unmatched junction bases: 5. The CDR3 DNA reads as TGTGCCAGCAGTGACTTAGCGGGGGCCACCTACGAGCAGTACTTC. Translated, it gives CASSDLAGATYEQYF.

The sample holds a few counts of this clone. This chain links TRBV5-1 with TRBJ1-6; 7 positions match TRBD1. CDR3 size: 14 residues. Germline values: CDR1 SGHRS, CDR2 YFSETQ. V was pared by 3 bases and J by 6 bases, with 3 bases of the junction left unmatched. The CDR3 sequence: CASSSDRANSPLHF. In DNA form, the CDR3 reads TGCGCCAGCAGCTCCGACAGGGCTAATTCACCCCTCCACTTT.

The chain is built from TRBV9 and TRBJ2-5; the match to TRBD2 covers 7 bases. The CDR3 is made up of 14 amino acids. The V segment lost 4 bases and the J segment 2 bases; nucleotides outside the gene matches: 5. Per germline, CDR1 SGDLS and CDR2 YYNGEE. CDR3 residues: CASSFGRGQETQYF. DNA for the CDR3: TGTGCCAGCAGCTTTGGGAGGGGTCAAGAGACCCAGTACTTC.

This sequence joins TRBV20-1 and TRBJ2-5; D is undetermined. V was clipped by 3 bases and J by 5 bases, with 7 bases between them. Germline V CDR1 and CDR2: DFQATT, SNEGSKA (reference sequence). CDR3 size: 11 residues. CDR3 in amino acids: CSARAPETQYF. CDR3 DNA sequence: TGCAGTGCTAGGGCACCGGAGACCCAGTACTTC.

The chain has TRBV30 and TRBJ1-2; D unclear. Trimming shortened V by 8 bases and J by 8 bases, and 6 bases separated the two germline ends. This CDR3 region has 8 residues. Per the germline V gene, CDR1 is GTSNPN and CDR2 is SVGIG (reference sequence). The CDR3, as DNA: TGTGCCGCAGGCGGCTACACCTTC. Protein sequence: CAAGGYTF.

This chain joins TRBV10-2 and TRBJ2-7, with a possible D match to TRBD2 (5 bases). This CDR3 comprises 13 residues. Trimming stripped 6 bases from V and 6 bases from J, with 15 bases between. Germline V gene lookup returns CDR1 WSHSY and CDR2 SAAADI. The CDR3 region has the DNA TGCGCCAGCAGGATATCGACGGGGTTCGAGCAGTACTTC. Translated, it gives CASRISTGFEQYF.

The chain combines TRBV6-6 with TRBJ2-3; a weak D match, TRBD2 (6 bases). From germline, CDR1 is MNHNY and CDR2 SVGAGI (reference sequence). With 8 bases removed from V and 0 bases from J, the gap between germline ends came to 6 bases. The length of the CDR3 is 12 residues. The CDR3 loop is CASGGSTDTQYF. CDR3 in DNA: TGTGCCAGCGGGGGGAGCACAGATACGCAGTATTTT.

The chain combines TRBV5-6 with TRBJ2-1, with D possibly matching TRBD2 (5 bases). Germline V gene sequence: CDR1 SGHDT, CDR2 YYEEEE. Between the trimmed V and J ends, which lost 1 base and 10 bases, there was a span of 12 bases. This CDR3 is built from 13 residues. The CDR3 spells CASSLLSGIEQFF. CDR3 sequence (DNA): TGTGCCAGCAGCTTGTTATCGGGGATCGAGCAGTTCTTC.

DNA of the CDR3: TGTGCCAGCAGTGCTGGGACAGGGAACACCGGGGAGCTGTTTTTT. Residues: CASSAGTGNTGELFF. This sequence joins TRBV6-4 and TRBJ2-2; 8 bases map to TRBD1. The CDR3 covers 15 residues. Looked up from germline, CDR1 is MRHNA and CDR2 is SNTAGT. With V trimmed by 4 bases and J by 1 base, 2 bases remained unmatched.